This is a list of T cell receptor beta chains from one sample in a study of beta chain features in type 1 diabetes. Here immunoSEQ multiplex PCR was the method, and the copy in TCRdb shows in-frame clones only, minus some. Of around 41,000 clones listed, 65% to 70% are singletons. Source material: Tregs from blood. Source of these receptors: a young man with type 1 diabetes. Some clones in this sample may be carry-over from other donors' samples. Each CDR3 is given with its conserved first and last residue. A D gene is named only where the DNA matches it firmly. Clone sizes are given selectively: once, few, many, or a class where the clone is expanded.

>TRBJ1-5|-|-|TRBV7-9
TGTGCCAGCAGCTTAGGCAGGGCCTTAGGGTTCGATCAGCCCCAGCATTTT
CASSLGRALGFDQPQHF
>TRBJ2-7|-|TRBD2|TRBV7-8
TGTGCCAGCAGCTGGGCAGCGGGGGACGACTCCTACGAGCAGTACTTC
CASSWAAGDDSYEQYF
>TRBJ2-1|few|TRBD1|TRBV7-9
TGTGCCAGCAGCCAAGGACACAGGGGGAGCGATGAGCAGTTCTTC
CASSQGHRGSDEQFF
>TRBJ1-2|-|-|TRBV10-3
TGTGCCATCTTTCAGGGAAATGGCTACACCTTC
CAIFQGNGYTF
>TRBJ1-3|-|-|TRBV18
TGTGCCAGCTCACCAGTAGCCGGTGGAAACACCATATATTTT
CASSPVAGGNTIYF
>TRBJ2-7|-|TRBD1|TRBV28
TGTGCCAGCAGTTCGACAGGGGTGTACGAGCAGTACTTC
CASSSTGVYEQYF
>TRBJ1-6|-|TRBD1|TRBV4-3
TGCGCCAGCAGCCAAGCTCCGGGACAGGGGTTTTTATCCCTCCACTTT
CASSQAPGQGFLSLHF
>TRBJ2-3|-|TRBD1|TRBV5-1
TGCGCCAGCACCCGAGGGGGCAGCACAGATACGCAGTATTTT
CASTRGGSTDTQYF
>TRBJ2-5|few|-|TRBV29-1
TGCAGCGTTGTCAGGGGCGGAGTGGAGACCCAGTACTTC
CSVVRGGVETQYF
>TRBJ1-5|-|-|TRBV2
TGTGCCAGCAGTTTAGATCAGCCCCAGCATTTT
CASSLDQPQHF
>TRBJ2-1|-|-|TRBV4-3
TGCGCCAGCAGCCAAGAGGCGGGGCCCTACAATGAGCAGTTCTTC
CASSQEAGPYNEQFF
>TRBJ2-1|-|-|TRBV11-1
TGTGCCAGCAGAACTTCTGCTGAGCAGTTCTTC
CASRTSAEQFF
>TRBJ2-7|-|-|TRBV21-1
TGTGCCAGCAGCAAAGACGACAGTCCAAGGGAGGTCCCCTACGAGCAGTACTTC
CASSKDDSPREVPYEQYF
>TRBJ1-1|-|-|TRBV19
TGTGCCAGACAACCCCGGGGTAGCGCTGAAGCTTTCTTT
CARQPRGSAEAFF
>TRBJ2-3|-|-|TRBV20-1
TGCAGTGTTAAGAGTAAAGATACGCAGTATTTT
CSVKSKDTQYF
>TRBJ2-3|-|TRBD2|TRBV11-2
TGTGCCAGCAGCCCAGTTCGGCGTCTAGCGGGGGCCCGGGGTACGCAGTATTTT
CASSPVRRLAGARGTQYF
>TRBJ1-4|medium-sized|-|TRBV19
TGTGCCAGTAGTTTGAGGGCAGCTACTAATGAAAAACTGTTTTTT
CASSLRAATNEKLFF
>TRBJ1-3|-|-|TRBV10-3
TGTGCCATCAGTGAGAGGGGCTCTGGAAACACCATATATTTT
CAISERGSGNTIYF
>TRBJ2-3|few|TRBD2|TRBV4-3
TGCGCCAGCAGCCCCCGGCGGGGGGGAATAGATACGCAGTATTTT
CASSPRRGGIDTQYF
>TRBJ2-4|-|-|TRBV2
TGTGCCAGCAGTGACGACACCAACATTCAGTACTTC
CASSDDTNIQYF
>TRBJ1-2|once|TRBD1|TRBV10-2
TGCGCCAGCAGTGATCGGACAGGGGATCTCTATGGCTACACCTTC
CASSDRTGDLYGYTF
>TRBJ1-2|-|TRBD1|TRBV6-5
TGTGCCAGCACCTTTGACAGGGGTCACGGCTACACCTTC
CASTFDRGHGYTF
>TRBJ2-5|-|TRBD1|TRBV5-1
TGCGCCAGCAGCTCGACAGGGGGCCAAGAGACCCAGTACTTC
CASSSTGGQETQYF
>TRBJ1-1|-|-|TRBV5-1
TGCGCCAGCAGCTCGGAAGGGGGGGGCTACACTGAAGCTTTCTTT
CASSSEGGGYTEAFF
>TRBJ2-7|-|-|TRBV6-6
TGTGCCAGCAGTTACGAGGCTATGGACTACGAGCAGTACTTC
CASSYEAMDYEQYF
>TRBJ1-2|-|TRBD1|TRBV7-2
TGTGCCAGCAGCACTGGGACAGGGAGGGACTATGGCTACACCTTC
CASSTGTGRDYGYTF
>TRBJ1-1|-|-|TRBV20-1
TGCAGTGCTAGAGGGACAGTTGAAGCTTTCTTT
CSARGTVEAFF
>TRBJ2-2|few|-|TRBV4-2
TGTGCCAGCAGCCCGGGACGGACAGCGAACACCGGGGAGCTGTTTTTT
CASSPGRTANTGELFF
>TRBJ2-3|few|TRBD2|TRBV5-1
TGCGCCAGCAGCGCCAGCTACGGGACTAGCGGTAGCACAGATACGCAGTATTTT
CASSASYGTSGSTDTQYF
>TRBJ2-5|-|TRBD1|TRBV15
TGTGCCACCAGCAGGAACAGGGGGAAAGAGACCCAGTACTTC
CATSRNRGKETQYF
>TRBJ1-4|-|-|TRBV2
TGTGCCAGCAGAGGAACAGCAACTAATGAAAAACTGTTTTTT
CASRGTATNEKLFF
>TRBJ2-3|-|-|TRBV19
TGTGCCAGTAATCGGGGGGCCGGAGATACGCAGTATTTT
CASNRGAGDTQYF
>TRBJ2-7|-|TRBD1|TRBV4-2
TGTGCCAGCAGCCCTCGACAGGGCGGATTCTACGAGCAGTACTTC
CASSPRQGGFYEQYF
>TRBJ1-6|-|-|TRBV6-6
TGTGCCAGCAGTTCTAATCTACTCAGGGTCTCACCCCTCCACTTT
CASSSNLLRVSPLHF
>TRBJ2-7|-|TRBD2|TRBV7-9
TGTGCCAGCAGCGTCGGACTAGCGGGACCCTACGAGCAGTACTTC
CASSVGLAGPYEQYF
>TRBJ1-1|-|-|TRBV20-1
TGCAGCCGCTACAGGAACACTGAAGCTTTCTTT
CSRYRNTEAFF
>TRBJ1-1|few|-|TRBV11-2
TGTGCCAGCACCCTAGAGGGGGGGAGGACTGAAGCTTTCTTT
CASTLEGGRTEAFF
>TRBJ1-2|-|-|TRBV5-4
TGTGCCAGCAGCTTTTTCCGACAGCTTAACTATGGCTACACCTTC
CASSFFRQLNYGYTF
>TRBJ2-1|-|TRBD2|TRBV10-3
TGTGCCATCAGTGTTAGCGGGGGGGTCTACAATGAGCAGTTCTTC
CAISVSGGVYNEQFF
>TRBJ2-3|-|-|TRBV7-2
TGTGCCAGCAGTTCGGACTACCGCACAGATACGCAGTATTTT
CASSSDYRTDTQYF
>TRBJ2-3|-|TRBD2|TRBV11-2
TGTGCCAGCAGCTTAGGTTTAACTAGCGGTTACACAGATACGCAGTATTTT
CASSLGLTSGYTDTQYF
>TRBJ1-2|few|TRBD1|TRBV6-5
TGTGCCAGCAGTTACACCGGACAGGGGAGCTATGGCTACACCTTC
CASSYTGQGSYGYTF
>TRBJ2-7|-|-|TRBV5-5
TGTGCCAGCAGCTGGGGACAAAGGGCGGGCGAGCAGTACTTC
CASSWGQRAGEQYF
>TRBJ2-1|-|-|TRBV5-1
TGCGCCAGCAGCTTGGGCGGGACGGACTATAATGAGCAGTTCTTC
CASSLGGTDYNEQFF
>TRBJ2-2|-|-|TRBV5-1
TGCGCCAGCAGCTATCAAGTGGCTGGGCCCACCGGGGAGCTGTTTTTT
CASSYQVAGPTGELFF
>TRBJ1-2|-|-|TRBV4-2
TGTGCCAGCAGCCAAGATCCCCGACGGCGGACTAACTATGGCTACACCTTC
CASSQDPRRRTNYGYTF
>TRBJ1-1|-|-|TRBV28
TGTGCCAGCAGCCGGGTAGGGGCTCGAGGAGCTTTCTTT
CASSRVGARGAFF
>TRBJ2-3|-|-|TRBV5-1
TGCGCCAGCAGCTCCTTAACAGATACGCAGTATTTT
CASSSLTDTQYF
>TRBJ1-1|-|-|TRBV19
TGTGCCAGTAGTAATACGGGGTCTGAAGCTTTCTTT
CASSNTGSEAFF
>TRBJ1-2|-|-|TRBV7-2
TGTGCCAGCAGCCTGGGACACTCAAACCCATATGGCTACACCTTC
CASSLGHSNPYGYTF